Listed below are T cell receptor beta chains from one sample, sequenced in a study of PD-1 blockade in classical Hodgkin lymphoma. Repertoires were generated with immunoSEQ multiplex PCR, while TCRdb's copy carries only in-frame clones and drops some. The table records more than 7,500 clones, around nine tenths of them present only once. The sample was peripheral blood mononuclear cells (PBMCs), taken before the fourth cycle of nivolumab. The receptors stem from a human donor with classical Hodgkin lymphoma. The CDR3 runs from the conserved cysteine through the conserved F or W. A D gene is named only where the DNA matches it firmly. Clone size appears in some rows only: once, few, many, or a class for an expanded clone.

CDR3 protein,CDR3 DNA,D gene,J gene,clone size,CDR3 length,V gene
CASSLRLSPLHF,TGTGCCAGCAGCCTCCGGTTGTCACCCCTCCACTTT,.,TRBJ1-6,.,12,TRBV6-6
CASSYSGQGDQPQHF,TGTGCCAGCAGTTACTCTGGACAGGGGGATCAGCCCCAGCATTTT,TRBD1,TRBJ1-5,.,15,TRBV6-5
CASSLGRGHYQETQYF,TGTGCCAGCAGCTTAGGGCGGGGTCATTACCAAGAGACCCAGTACTTC,.,TRBJ2-5,.,16,TRBV7-2
CASSIAAAQETQYF,TGTGCCAGTAGTATTGCGGCAGCCCAAGAGACCCAGTACTTC,.,TRBJ2-5,.,14,TRBV19
CASSPTGGQTGELFF,TGTGCCAGCAGCCCAACAGGGGGCCAGACCGGGGAGCTGTTTTTT,TRBD1,TRBJ2-2,.,15,TRBV7-2
CASSVVWYEQYF,TGTGCCAGCAGTGTAGTGTGGTACGAGCAGTACTTC,.,TRBJ2-7,.,12,TRBV25-1
CASSLRQGVYGYTF,TGTGCCAGCAGTCTCCGACAGGGCGTCTATGGCTACACCTTC,TRBD1,TRBJ1-2,.,14,TRBV27
CASSDHYEQYF,TGTGCCAGCAGCGACCACTACGAGCAGTACTTC,.,TRBJ2-7,.,11,TRBV14
CASSGSGGFGDEQFF,TGTGCCAGCAGCGGTAGCGGGGGGTTTGGGGATGAGCAGTTCTTC,TRBD2,TRBJ2-1,.,15,TRBV13
CASSPRTGRGYTF,TGTGCCAGCAGCCCCCGGACAGGGCGCGGCTACACCTTC,TRBD1,TRBJ1-2,few,13,TRBV7-2
CASSLGGHTYNEQFF,TGTGCCAGCAGCTTAGGGGGGCACACCTACAATGAGCAGTTCTTC,.,TRBJ2-1,.,15,TRBV7-2
CASRQGSLNTEAFF,TGTGCCAGCAGGCAGGGGTCCTTGAACACTGAAGCTTTCTTT,.,TRBJ1-1,.,14,TRBV6-4
CASSPTGANYGYTF,TGTGCCAGCAGCCCGACAGGAGCTAACTATGGCTACACCTTC,.,TRBJ1-2,.,14,TRBV5-5
CASTSANTGELFF,TGTGCCAGCACATCAGCAAACACCGGGGAGCTGTTTTTT,.,TRBJ2-2,.,13,TRBV9
CASSFRPAGWDQLNTEAFF,TGCGCCAGCAGCTTCCGGCCGGCGGGTTGGGACCAATTGAACACTGAAGCTTTCTTT,.,TRBJ1-1,.,19,TRBV5-1
CASSIRDRANTEAFF,TGTGCCAGTAGTATCCGGGACAGGGCGAACACTGAAGCTTTCTTT,TRBD1,TRBJ1-1,.,15,TRBV19
CASSLKGGTASYNEQFF,TGTGCCAGCAGCTTGAAGGGAGGGACAGCCTCCTACAATGAGCAGTTCTTC,.,TRBJ2-1,.,17,TRBV7-2
CASSQDGISGYTF,TGCGCCAGCAGCCAAGACGGGATATCCGGCTACACCTTC,.,TRBJ1-2,.,13,TRBV4-3
CASSPPLSLSEAFF,TGTGCCAGCAGTCCTCCCTTGAGTCTCTCTGAAGCTTTCTTT,.,TRBJ1-1,.,14,TRBV2
CASSFGGGVNEQYF,TGTGCCAGCAGCTTTGGTGGGGGGGTGAACGAGCAGTACTTC,.,TRBJ2-7,few,14,TRBV12-1
CSVMGGNYEQYF,TGCAGCGTGATGGGGGGGAATTACGAGCAGTACTTC,TRBD2,TRBJ2-7,.,12,TRBV29-1
CASSQTSGSTDTQYF,TGTGCCAGCAGCCAGACTAGCGGGAGCACAGATACGCAGTATTTT,TRBD2,TRBJ2-3,medium-sized,15,TRBV14
CASSVAVGTAYEQYF,TGTGCCAGCAGCGTAGCTGTGGGGACCGCCTACGAGCAGTACTTC,.,TRBJ2-7,.,15,TRBV9
CASSWHRRNEKLFF,TGTGCCAGCAGTTGGCACCGTCGGAATGAAAAACTGTTTTTT,.,TRBJ1-4,.,14,TRBV28
CASTQTGVINQPQHF,TGTGCCAGTACCCAGACAGGGGTCATCAATCAGCCCCAGCATTTT,TRBD1,TRBJ1-5,.,15,TRBV19
CASSPGLVAGTQYF,TGTGCCAGCAGTCCGGGGCTAGTAGCAGGGACGCAGTATTTT,.,TRBJ2-3,.,14,TRBV27
CASRGSLEATNEKLFF,TGTGCCAGCCGGGGCAGCCTCGAAGCAACTAATGAAAAACTGTTTTTT,.,TRBJ1-4,.,16,TRBV7-2
CASSRQGVGSNEKLFF,TGTGCCAGCAGTCGACAGGGGGTTGGGTCTAATGAAAAACTGTTTTTT,TRBD1,TRBJ1-4,.,16,TRBV6-6
CASKVRGLWSLYGYTF,TGTGCCAGTAAAGTCAGAGGGCTATGGAGCCTCTATGGCTACACCTTC,.,TRBJ1-2,.,16,TRBV19